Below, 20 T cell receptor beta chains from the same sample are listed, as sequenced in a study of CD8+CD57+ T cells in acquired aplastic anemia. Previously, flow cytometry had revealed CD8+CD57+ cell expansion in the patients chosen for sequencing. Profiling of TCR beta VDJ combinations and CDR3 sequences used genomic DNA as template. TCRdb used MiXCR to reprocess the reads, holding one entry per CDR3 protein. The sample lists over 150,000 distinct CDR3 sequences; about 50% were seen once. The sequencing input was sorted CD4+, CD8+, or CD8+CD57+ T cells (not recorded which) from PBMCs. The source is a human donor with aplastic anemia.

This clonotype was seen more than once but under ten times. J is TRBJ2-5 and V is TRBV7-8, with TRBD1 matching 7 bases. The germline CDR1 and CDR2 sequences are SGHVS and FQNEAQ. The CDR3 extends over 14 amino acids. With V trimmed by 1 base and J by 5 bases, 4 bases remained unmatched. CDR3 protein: CASSLGGGRETQYF. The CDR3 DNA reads TGTGCCAGCAGCTTAGGAGGGGGCCGGGAGACCCAGTACTTC.

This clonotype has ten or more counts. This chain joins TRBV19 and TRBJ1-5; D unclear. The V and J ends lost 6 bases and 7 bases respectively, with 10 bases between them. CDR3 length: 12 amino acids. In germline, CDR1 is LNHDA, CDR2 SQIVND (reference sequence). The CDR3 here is CASRTMKQPQHF. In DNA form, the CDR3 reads TGTGCCAGTAGAACAATGAAGCAGCCCCAGCATTTT.

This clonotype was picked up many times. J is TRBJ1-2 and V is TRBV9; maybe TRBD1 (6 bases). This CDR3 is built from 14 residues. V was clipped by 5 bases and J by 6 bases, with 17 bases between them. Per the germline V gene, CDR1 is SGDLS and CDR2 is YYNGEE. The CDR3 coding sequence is TGTGCCAGCAGACCGCCGGGGGGGGCGAATGGCTACACCTTC. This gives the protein CASRPPGGANGYTF.

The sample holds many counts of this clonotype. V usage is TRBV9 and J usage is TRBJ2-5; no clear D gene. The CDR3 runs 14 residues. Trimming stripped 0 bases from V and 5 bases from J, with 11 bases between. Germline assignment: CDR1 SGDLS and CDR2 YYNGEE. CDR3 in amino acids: CASSVGTLGETQYF. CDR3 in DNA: TGTGCCAGCAGCGTAGGCACTTTGGGGGAGACCCAGTACTTC.

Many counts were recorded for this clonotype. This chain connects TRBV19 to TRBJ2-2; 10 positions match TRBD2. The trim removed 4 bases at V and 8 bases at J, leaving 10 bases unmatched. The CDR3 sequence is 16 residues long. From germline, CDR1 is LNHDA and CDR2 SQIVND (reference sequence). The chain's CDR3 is CASSTSGGAVGGELFF. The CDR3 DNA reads TGTGCCAGTAGTACTAGCGGGGGCGCCGTGGGAGGGGAGCTGTTTTTT.

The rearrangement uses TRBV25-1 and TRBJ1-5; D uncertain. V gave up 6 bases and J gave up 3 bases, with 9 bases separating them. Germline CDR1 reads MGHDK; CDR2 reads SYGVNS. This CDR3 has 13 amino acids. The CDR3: CASSSHTNQPQHF. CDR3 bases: TGTGCCAGCAGCTCCCACACCAATCAGCCCCAGCATTTT.

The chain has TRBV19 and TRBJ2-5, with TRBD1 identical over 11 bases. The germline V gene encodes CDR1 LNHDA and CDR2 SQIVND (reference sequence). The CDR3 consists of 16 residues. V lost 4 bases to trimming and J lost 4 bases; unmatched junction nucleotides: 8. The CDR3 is CASSTPLDRGRETQYF. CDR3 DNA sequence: TGTGCCAGTAGTACTCCTTTGGACAGGGGGCGAGAGACCCAGTACTTC.

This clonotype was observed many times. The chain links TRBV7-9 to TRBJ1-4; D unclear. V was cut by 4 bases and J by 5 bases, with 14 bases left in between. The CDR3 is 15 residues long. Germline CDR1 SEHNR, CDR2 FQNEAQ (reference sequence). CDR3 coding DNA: TGTGCCAGCAGCTCTTGGGGATACCCAAATGAAAAACTGTTTTTT. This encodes CASSSWGYPNEKLFF.

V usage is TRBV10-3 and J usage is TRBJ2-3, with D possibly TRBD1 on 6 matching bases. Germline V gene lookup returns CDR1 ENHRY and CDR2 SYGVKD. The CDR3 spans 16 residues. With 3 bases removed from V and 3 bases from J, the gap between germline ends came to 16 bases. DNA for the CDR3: TGTGCCATCAGTGAAAGGGCAGGGGTTTTGACAGATACGCAGTATTTT. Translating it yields CAISERAGVLTDTQYF.

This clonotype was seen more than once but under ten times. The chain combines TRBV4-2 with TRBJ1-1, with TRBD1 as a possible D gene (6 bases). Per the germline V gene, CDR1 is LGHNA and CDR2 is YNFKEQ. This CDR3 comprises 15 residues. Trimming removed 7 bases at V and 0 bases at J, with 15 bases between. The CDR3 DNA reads TGTGCCAGCACTAAAACAGGGACGGTGAACACTGAAGCTTTCTTT. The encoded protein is CASTKTGTVNTEAFF.

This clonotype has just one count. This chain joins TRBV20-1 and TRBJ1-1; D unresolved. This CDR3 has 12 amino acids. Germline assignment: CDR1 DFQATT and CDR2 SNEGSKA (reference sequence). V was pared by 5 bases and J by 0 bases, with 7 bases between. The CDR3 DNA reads TGCAGTGCTGACGAGATGAACACTGAAGCTTTCTTT. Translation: CSADEMNTEAFF.

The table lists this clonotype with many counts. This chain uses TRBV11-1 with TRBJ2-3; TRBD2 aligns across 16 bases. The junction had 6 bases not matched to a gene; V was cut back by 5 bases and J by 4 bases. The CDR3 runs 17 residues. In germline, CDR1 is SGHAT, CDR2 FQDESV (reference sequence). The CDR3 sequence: CASSPGTSGGASDTQYF. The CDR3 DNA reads TGTGCCAGCAGCCCAGGGACTAGCGGGGGGGCATCAGATACGCAGTATTTT.

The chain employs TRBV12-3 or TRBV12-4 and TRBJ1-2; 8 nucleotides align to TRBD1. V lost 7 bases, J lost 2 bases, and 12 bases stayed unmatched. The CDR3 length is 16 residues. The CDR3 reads CASNLGQGVENYGYTF. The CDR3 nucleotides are TGTGCCAGCAATCTCGGACAGGGCGTTGAGAACTATGGCTACACCTTC.

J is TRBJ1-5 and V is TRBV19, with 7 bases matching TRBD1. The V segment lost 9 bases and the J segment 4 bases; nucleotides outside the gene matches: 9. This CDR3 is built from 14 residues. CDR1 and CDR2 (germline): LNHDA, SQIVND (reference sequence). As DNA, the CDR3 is TGTGCCAGCAGTTACTTACAGGGGAATCAGCCCCAGCATTTT. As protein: CASSYLQGNQPQHF.

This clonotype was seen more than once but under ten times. The CDR3 region has the DNA TGTGCCAGCAGCCTGACAGGGGCCTCCTCCTACGAGCAGTACTTC. Translation: CASSLTGASSYEQYF. The rearrangement joins TRBV7-8 to TRBJ2-7, with 8 bases matching TRBD1. Germline V gives CDR1 SGHVS, CDR2 FQNEAQ. The length of the CDR3 is 15 residues. The V segment lost 5 bases and the J segment 0 bases; nucleotides outside the gene matches: 6.

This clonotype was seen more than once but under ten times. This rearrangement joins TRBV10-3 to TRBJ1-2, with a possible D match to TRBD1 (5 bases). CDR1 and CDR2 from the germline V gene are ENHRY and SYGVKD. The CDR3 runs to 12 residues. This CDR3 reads CAAGGVDYGYTF. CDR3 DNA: TGTGCTGCCGGGGGTGTGGACTATGGCTACACCTTC.

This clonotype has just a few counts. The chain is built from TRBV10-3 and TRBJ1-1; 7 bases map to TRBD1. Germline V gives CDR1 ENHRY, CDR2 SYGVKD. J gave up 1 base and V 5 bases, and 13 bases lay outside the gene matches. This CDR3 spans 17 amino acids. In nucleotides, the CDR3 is TGTGCCATCAGTCCAGCCACAGGGGAGGTGGAGAACACTGAAGCTTTCTTT. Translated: CAISPATGEVENTEAFF.

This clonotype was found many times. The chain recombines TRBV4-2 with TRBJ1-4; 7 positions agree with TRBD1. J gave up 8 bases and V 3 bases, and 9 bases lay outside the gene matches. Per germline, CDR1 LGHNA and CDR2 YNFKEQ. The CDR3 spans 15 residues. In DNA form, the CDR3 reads TGTGCCAGCAGCCAGGAGACAGGGTATCGCGAAAAACTGTTTTTT. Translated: CASSQETGYREKLFF.

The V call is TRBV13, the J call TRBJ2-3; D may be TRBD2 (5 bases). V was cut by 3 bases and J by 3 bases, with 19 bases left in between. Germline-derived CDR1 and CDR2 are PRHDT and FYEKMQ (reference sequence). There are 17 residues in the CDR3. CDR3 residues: CASSFRMRDWATDTQYF. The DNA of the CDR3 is TGTGCCAGCAGCTTTCGCATGAGGGATTGGGCAACAGATACGCAGTATTTT.

The CDR3 DNA follows: TGTGCCAGTCGGGATTTCCAAGAGACCCAGTACTTC. It is translated as CASRDFQETQYF. J is TRBJ2-5 and V is TRBV19, with TRBD2 as a possible D gene (5 bases). This CDR3 region has 12 residues. Germline V CDR1 and CDR2: LNHDA, SQIVND (reference sequence). V dropped 8 bases and J dropped 1 base, with 8 bases sitting between them.